Following are 12 T cell receptor beta chains from one sample sequenced in a study of OX40 agonist ivuxolimab in advanced cancers. Produced via immunoSEQ multiplex PCR; TCRdb's table is partial and in-frame only. The repertoire holds under 55,000 clones, with 84% as singletons. Specimen: CD4+ or CD8+ T cells sorted from blood, collected in a trial of the OX40 agonist ivuxolimab. Source of these receptors: an adult with an advanced solid tumor such as melanoma, head and neck, liver or kidney cancer.

As for this clone: The same CDR3 arises from other DNA sequences in this sample as well. The chain is built from TRBV6-1 and TRBJ1-2; D possibly corresponds to TRBD1 (6 bases). Trimming took off 1 base at V and 5 bases at J, with 14 bases between the two ends. Per germline, CDR1 MNHNS and CDR2 SASEGT. There are 15 residues in the CDR3. Here the CDR3 reads CASSEGQGPNYGYTF. The CDR3, as DNA: TGTGCCAGCAGTGAAGGGCAGGGGCCGAATTATGGCTACACCTTC.

The chain joins TRBV19 to TRBJ1-1, with D possibly TRBD1 on 5 matching bases. The V end lost 4 bases, the J end lost 8 bases, and 20 bases lay between the germline ends. The CDR3 has 15 amino acids. The V gene's germline CDR1 is LNHDA and CDR2 SQIVND (reference sequence). The CDR3 nucleotides read TGTGCCAGTAGTACCCAGAGGCTCACAGGAGACGAAGCTTTCTTT. Its translation: CASSTQRLTGDEAFF.

V is TRBV9 and J is TRBJ1-4; 8 bases are shared with TRBD1. CDR3 length equals 15 residues. V dropped 4 bases and J dropped 3; count of bases not matched to a gene: 5. Germline CDR1 is SGDLS and CDR2 is YYNGEE. DNA for the CDR3: TGTGCCAGCAGCCCCCAGGGGGCTTCTAATGAAAAACTGTTTTTT. Its protein is CASSPQGASNEKLFF.

V and J are TRBV7-2 and TRBJ2-3, with D perhaps matching TRBD1 (6 bases). Germline V gives CDR1 SGHTA, CDR2 FQGNSA. The CDR3 runs to 17 residues. The ends were cut back, 5 bases at V and 3 bases at J, with 21 bases in the middle. CDR3 loop: CASSHPRGLGGTDTQYF. The CDR3 DNA sequence: TGTGCCAGCAGCCACCCGAGGGGGTTGGGTGGGACAGATACGCAGTATTTT. The full variable domain, completed using reference TRBV7-2 and TRBJ2-3, is GAGVSQSPSNKVTEKGKDVELRCDPISGHTALYWYRQSLGQGLEFLIYFQGNSAPDKSGLPSDRFSAERTGGSVSTLTIQRTQQEDSAVYLCASSHPRGLGGTDTQYFGPGTRLTVL.

The rearrangement links TRBV7-9 to TRBJ2-3, with 7 nucleotides matching TRBD2. The ends lost 5 bases at V and 6 bases at J; junction bases unmatched: 8. The length of the CDR3 is 14 residues. Germline CDR1 SEHNR, CDR2 FQNEAQ (reference sequence). The CDR3 nucleotides read TGTGCCAGCAGCCGACCGGGGAGGGCCGATACGCAGTATTTT. It encodes CASSRPGRADTQYF.

The chain links TRBV4-1 to TRBJ1-1; unclear D gene. This CDR3 is built from 18 residues. Germline V CDR1 and CDR2: MGHRA, YSYEKL. V was trimmed by 3 bases and J by 1 base, leaving 21 bases between them. CDR3 amino acids: CASSQDPSATVGNTEAFF. CDR3 coding DNA: TGCGCCAGCAGCCAGGACCCCTCGGCAACAGTAGGGAACACTGAAGCTTTCTTT.

The chain joins TRBV6-5 to TRBJ2-2, with D possibly TRBD2 on 5 matching bases. CDR1 and CDR2 from the germline V gene are MNHEY and SVGAGI. The CDR3 contains 14 residues. The ends were cut back, 6 bases at V and 6 bases at J, with 14 bases in the middle. CDR3 protein: CASSLQGSPGELFF. In DNA form, the CDR3 reads TGTGCCAGCAGCCTACAAGGGAGTCCCGGGGAGCTGTTTTTT.

The sample holds a few counts of this clone. The chain is built from TRBV13 and TRBJ1-2; a possible D gene is TRBD1 (5 bases). This CDR3 has 14 residues. V lost 2 bases and J 6 bases, leaving 13 bases between the germline ends. CDR1 and CDR2 from the germline V gene are PRHDT and FYEKMQ (reference sequence). The CDR3 loop is CASSLYRLLDGYTF. The CDR3 nucleotides are TGTGCCAGCAGCTTATACAGGTTGCTAGATGGCTACACCTTC.

The chain uses TRBV19 and TRBJ2-7, with a weak D call TRBD1 (5 bases). Trimming left V 0 bases short and J 3 bases short, with 9 bases between. The CDR3 totals 14 residues. CDR1 and CDR2 from the germline V gene are LNHDA and SQIVND (reference sequence). In DNA, the CDR3 is TGTGCCAGTAGTATAGATGGGGCCCACTACGAGCAGTACTTC. Amino acids: CASSIDGAHYEQYF.

CDR3 sequence reads: CASKDTGSYEQYF. DNA for the CDR3: TGTGCCAGCAAGGACACCGGATCCTACGAGCAGTACTTC. The rearrangement joins TRBV2 to TRBJ2-7, with a tentative D call TRBD1 (5 bases). Trimming shortened V by 7 bases and J by 1 base, and 11 bases separated the two germline ends. In germline, CDR1 is SNHLY, CDR2 FYNNEI. The CDR3 is 13 residues long. Using reference TRBV2 and TRBJ2-7 for the parts outside the CDR3, the full variable domain is EPEVTQTPSHQVTQMGQEVILRCVPISNHLYFYWYRQILGQKVEFLVSFYNNEISEKSEIFDDQFSVERPDGSNFTLKIRSTKLEDSAMYFCASKDTGSYEQYFGPGTRLTVT.

This clone was seen a single time. CDR3 loop: CASSQALATSGELFF. CDR3 coding DNA: TGCGCCAGCAGCCAAGCTCTAGCAACGTCCGGGGAGCTGTTTTTT. This chain uses TRBV4-3 with TRBJ2-2, with a weak D call TRBD2 (5 bases). CDR1 and CDR2 from the germline V gene are LGHNA and YSLEER. Deletions cut 1 base from V and 6 bases from J, with 12 bases between. This CDR3 contains 15 residues.

The table lists this clone with a count of one. The chain combines TRBV11-1 with TRBJ2-3, with unresolved D. Germline CDR1 reads SGHAT; CDR2 reads FQDESV (reference sequence). V lost 5 bases to trimming and J lost 3 bases, with 15 bases between them. There are 15 residues in the CDR3. In DNA, the CDR3 is TGTGCCAGCAGCAAGGCGCAGTTGAGAACAGATACGCAGTATTTT. Translating gives CASSKAQLRTDTQYF.